These 21 T cell receptor beta chains were all obtained from the same sample, sequenced in a study of blood T cell repertoires in COVID-19. TCRdb keeps only in-frame clones here, not all; method: immunoSEQ multiplex PCR. The repertoire has around 190,000 clones, 80% to 90% of them found once; the top ten carry 7.5% to 10%. The sample comprised peripheral blood. The receptors were sampled from a man aged 50 to 59 with active or convalescent COVID-19.

This chain connects TRBV7-6 to TRBJ2-1; 9 bases map to TRBD1. CDR1 SGHVS and CDR2 FNYEAQ come from the germline V gene. The V and J ends lost 4 bases and 0 bases, in that order; junction bases with no gene match: 1. This CDR3 contains 15 residues. For the CDR3, the DNA is TGTGCCAGCAGCTCGGGACAGGGCTCCTACAATGAGCAGTTCTTC. Protein product: CASSSGQGSYNEQFF.

The CDR3 nucleotides read TGTGCCAGCTCACGCGAGGGACAGGGATTCACTGAAGCTTTCTTT. Translating gives CASSREGQGFTEAFF. The chain employs TRBV18 and TRBJ1-1; 9 nucleotides agree with TRBD1. Germline CDR1 reads KGHSH; CDR2 reads LQKENI. The CDR3 totals 15 residues. The ends lost 4 bases at V and 4 bases at J; junction bases unmatched: 7.

The chain has TRBV2 and TRBJ2-6; 10 bases align to TRBD1. The length of the CDR3 is 16 residues. Per germline, CDR1 SNHLY and CDR2 FYNNEI. The trim removed 7 bases at V and 4 bases at J, leaving 7 bases unmatched. CDR3 in amino acids: CASIPGQGTGANVLTF. CDR3 DNA sequence: TGTGCCAGCATCCCGGGACAGGGGACCGGGGCCAACGTCCTGACTTTC.

J is TRBJ2-4 and V is TRBV18, with D perhaps TRBD1 (5 bases). Trimming shortened V by 3 bases and J by 8 bases, and 8 bases separated the two germline ends. The length of the CDR3 is 12 residues. CDR1 KGHSH and CDR2 LQKENI come from the germline V gene. The CDR3 DNA reads as TGTGCCAGCTCACCCGGCAGGGACATTCAGTACTTC. This sequence encodes CASSPGRDIQYF.

This clone was detected only a few times. The chain employs TRBV7-2 and TRBJ1-3; D gene uncertain. With 1 base removed from V and 4 bases from J, the gap between germline ends came to 11 bases. CDR3 length: 15 amino acids. Per the germline V gene, CDR1 is SGHTA and CDR2 is FQGNSA. The CDR3 bases are TGTGCCAGCAGCTTAGAGGCGGCGCGCGGAAACACCATATATTTT. Its translation: CASSLEAARGNTIYF.

This clone has a handful of counts. The chain has TRBV30 and TRBJ2-7, with 11 positions matching TRBD1. The CDR3 is made up of 13 amino acids. V was pared by 8 bases and J by 6 bases, with 9 bases of the junction left unmatched. Looked up from germline, CDR1 is GTSNPN and CDR2 is SVGIG (reference sequence). The DNA of the CDR3 is TGTGCCCGTACCGCCGGGACAGGGGGCGAGCAGTACTTC. Its protein product is CARTAGTGGEQYF.

The chain employs TRBV3-1 (or the pseudogene TRBV3-2) and TRBJ1-2; D remains ambiguous. The V gene's germline CDR1 is LGHDT and CDR2 YNNKEL (reference sequence). The CDR3 runs 12 residues. Trimming took off 8 bases at V and 0 bases at J, with 7 bases between the two ends. CDR3 protein: CASRRANYGYTF. The DNA for the CDR3 is TGTGCCAGCCGAAGAGCTAACTATGGCTACACCTTC.

The CDR3 loop reads CSASYPSSYNEQFF. CDR3 bases: TGCAGTGCTAGTTACCCGAGCTCCTACAATGAGCAGTTCTTC. This chain links TRBV20-1 with TRBJ2-1; the D is unclear. V was pared by 3 bases and J by 0 bases, with 9 bases between. The germline gives CDR1 DFQATT, CDR2 SNEGSKA (reference sequence). The CDR3 extends over 14 amino acids.

This chain links TRBV28 with TRBJ2-1; 7 bases map to TRBD2. After removal of 6 bases from V and 10 bases from J, the junction contained 6 bases not matched to a gene. This CDR3 comprises 12 residues. CDR1 and CDR2 (germline): MDHEN, SYDVKM. CDR3 in DNA: TGTGCCAGCAGCCAGACTAGCAACGAGCAGTTCTTC. Amino acid sequence: CASSQTSNEQFF. Full variable domain (remainder filled in from reference TRBV28 and TRBJ2-1): DVKVTQSSRYLVKRTGEKVFLECVQDMDHENMFWYRQDPGLGLRLIYFSYDVKMKEKGDIPEGYSVSREKKERFSLILESASTNQTSMYLCASSQTSNEQFFGPGTRLTVL.

The genes are TRBV28 and TRBJ2-5, with TRBD2 identical over 9 bases. Germline lookup yields CDR1 MDHEN and CDR2 SYDVKM. The CDR3 is made up of 17 amino acids. Unmatched junction bases numbered 8, after V lost 3 bases and J lost 0 bases. The CDR3 protein is CASSFRPGLANQETQYF. The CDR3 nucleotides are TGTGCCAGCAGTTTCCGACCGGGACTAGCAAACCAAGAGACCCAGTACTTC.

This clone was detected only a few times. The chain carries TRBV9 and TRBJ2-1; weak D call: TRBD2 (6 bases). The germline V and J ends were trimmed by 4 bases and 0 bases, with 17 bases remaining between them. Germline CDR1 reads SGDLS; CDR2 reads YYNGEE. This CDR3 is 17 amino acids long. This chain's CDR3 is CASSPLRGSLSYNEQFF. CDR3 coding DNA: TGTGCCAGCAGCCCACTCCGGGGGAGCCTCTCCTACAATGAGCAGTTCTTC.

The V and J genes are TRBV7-2 and TRBJ2-7, with 7 bases matching TRBD1. The CDR3 spans 15 residues. CDR1 is SGHTA, CDR2 FQGNSA, per germline. Unmatched junction bases numbered 9, after V lost 5 bases and J lost 2 bases. The CDR3 is CASSPWDSLTYEQYF. CDR3 bases: TGTGCCAGCAGCCCCTGGGACAGCCTCACCTACGAGCAGTACTTC.

The rearrangement links TRBV7-2 to TRBJ2-2; D is unclear. CDR3 length: 12 amino acids. V was cut by 3 bases and J by 4 bases, with 3 bases left in between. Germline CDR1 and CDR2: SGHTA and FQGNSA. CDR3 in DNA: TGTGCCAGCAGCTTCGGCACCGGGGAGCTGTTTTTT. Residues: CASSFGTGELFF.

The gene calls are TRBV7-2 and TRBJ2-7; 12 bases agree with TRBD1. J was trimmed by 7 bases and V by 5 bases; bases with no gene match: 15. There are 17 residues in the CDR3. CDR1 and CDR2 (germline): SGHTA, FQGNSA. CDR3 sequence (DNA): TGTGCCAGCAGCACGAGAGATCCGGGACAGGGGGCCGGGGAGCAGTACTTC. This codes for CASSTRDPGQGAGEQYF.

J is TRBJ2-1 and V is TRBV7-2; TRBD2 aligns across 8 bases. The CDR3 is made up of 16 amino acids. Germline CDR1 reads SGHTA; CDR2 reads FQGNSA. V shed 1 base and J 8 bases; nucleotides not matched to a gene: 10. CDR3 in DNA: TGTGCCAGCAGCTTAGGGAGCGGGGGCCAGAGGGATGAGCAGTTCTTC. Residues: CASSLGSGGQRDEQFF.

The chain combines TRBV24-1 with TRBJ2-6; D unclear. The germline V gene has CDR1 KGHDR and CDR2 SFDVKD. The CDR3 runs 14 residues. V was pared by 7 bases and J by 4 bases, with 10 bases between. The CDR3 nucleotides are TGTGCCACCAGCGAAATCGAGGGGGCCAACGTCCTGACTTTC. This gives the protein CATSEIEGANVLTF.

J is TRBJ1-6 and V is TRBV7-2, with 7 bases fitting TRBD1. CDR1 and CDR2 from the germline V gene are SGHTA and FQGNSA. The CDR3 is made up of 15 amino acids. With 5 bases clipped from V and 5 bases from J, the junction kept 6 bases outside the gene matches. Here the CDR3 reads CASSERQGHNSPLHF. The CDR3 DNA reads as TGTGCCAGCAGCGAAAGACAGGGTCATAATTCACCCCTCCACTTT.

This chain joins TRBV3-1 (or the pseudogene TRBV3-2) and TRBJ1-1, with D perhaps TRBD1 (6 bases). The V end lost 0 bases, the J end lost 8 bases, and 13 bases lay between the germline ends. The CDR3 has 14 residues. Per the germline V gene, CDR1 is LGHDT and CDR2 is YNNKEL (reference sequence). CDR3 amino acids: CASSQEGGHKEAFF. CDR3 in DNA: TGTGCCAGCAGCCAAGAAGGGGGACACAAAGAAGCTTTCTTT.

The CDR3 loop reads CASSWRTDVQETQYF. CDR3 nucleotide sequence: TGTGCCAGCAGTTGGCGGACAGACGTCCAAGAGACCCAGTACTTC. The V and J genes are TRBV6-5 and TRBJ2-5, with D possibly being TRBD1 (6 bases). The length of the CDR3 is 15 residues. V was clipped by 4 bases and J by 1 base, with 13 bases between them. CDR1 MNHEY and CDR2 SVGAGI come from the germline V gene.

The CDR3 loop reads CASSTDRSTYEQYF. CDR3 in DNA: TGCGCCAGCAGCACGGACAGGTCCACCTACGAGCAGTACTTC. V usage is TRBV5-1 and J usage is TRBJ2-7; 7 bases agree with TRBD1. The ends lost 4 bases at V and 2 bases at J; junction bases unmatched: 6. CDR3 length equals 14 residues. Germline loops: CDR1 SGHRS, CDR2 YFSETQ.

The V gene is TRBV6-4, the J gene TRBJ2-3; 8 positions match TRBD2. The CDR3 has 14 amino acids. Trimming cost V 3 bases and J 4 bases; bases outside gene matches: 3. Germline CDR1 and CDR2: MRHNA and SNTAGT. The CDR3 here is CASSEGLAADTQYF. CDR3 sequence (DNA): TGTGCCAGCAGTGAAGGACTAGCAGCAGATACGCAGTATTTT.